This T cell receptor (beta chain) stems from a study of cytomegalovirus exposure and HLA in healthy donors. General study findings and limits: According to the study, roughly 160 TCR beta chains were cytomegalovirus-associated.

Use of 60 Vbeta and 13 Jbeta primers characterized the PCR. Clones were read by immunoSEQ multiplex PCR, and TCRdb kept only the in-frame ones, dropping some. The sample lists around 27,000 clones, roughly 60% occurring once. Note on this clone: Antigen specificity is unknown.

Trimming at V came to 0 bases and at J to 0 bases, leaving 11 bases not matched to a gene. Germline loops: CDR1 PRHDT, CDR2 FYEKMQ (reference sequence). The CDR3 is 20 amino acids. This rearrangement joins TRBV13 to TRBJ2-4, with 10 bases identical to TRBD2. The clonotype was recovered from a male donor in good health and CMV-seropositive. Input material: PBMCs. The CDR3: CASSLGFTSGRVLAKNIQYF. CDR3 in DNA: TGTGCCAGCAGCTTAGGGTTTACGAGCGGGAGGGTCCTAGCCAAAAACATTCAGTACTTC.